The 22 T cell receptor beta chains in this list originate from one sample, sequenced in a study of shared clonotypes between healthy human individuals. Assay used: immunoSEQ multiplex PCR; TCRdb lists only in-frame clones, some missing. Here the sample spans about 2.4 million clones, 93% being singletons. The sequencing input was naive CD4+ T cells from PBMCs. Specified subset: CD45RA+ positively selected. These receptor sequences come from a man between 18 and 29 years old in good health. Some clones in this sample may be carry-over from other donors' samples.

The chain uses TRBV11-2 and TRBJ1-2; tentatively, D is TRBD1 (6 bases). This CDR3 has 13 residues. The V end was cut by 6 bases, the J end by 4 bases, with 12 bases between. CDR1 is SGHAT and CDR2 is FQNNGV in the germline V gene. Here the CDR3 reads CASRGGGSYGYTF. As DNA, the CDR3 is TGTGCCAGCAGGGGAGGGGGTAGCTATGGCTACACCTTC.

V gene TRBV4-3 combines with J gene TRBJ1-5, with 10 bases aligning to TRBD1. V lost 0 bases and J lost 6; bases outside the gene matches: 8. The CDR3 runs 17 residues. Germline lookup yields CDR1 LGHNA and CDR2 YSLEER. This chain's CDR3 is CASSQDRGQGPGQPQHF. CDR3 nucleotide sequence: TGCGCCAGCAGCCAAGATAGGGGACAGGGGCCAGGTCAGCCCCAGCATTTT.

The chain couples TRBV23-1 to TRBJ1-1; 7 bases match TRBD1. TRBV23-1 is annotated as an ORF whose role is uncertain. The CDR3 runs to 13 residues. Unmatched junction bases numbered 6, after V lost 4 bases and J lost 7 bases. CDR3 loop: CASSPGQAREAFF. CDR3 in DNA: TGCGCCAGCAGTCCCGGACAGGCCCGTGAAGCTTTCTTT.

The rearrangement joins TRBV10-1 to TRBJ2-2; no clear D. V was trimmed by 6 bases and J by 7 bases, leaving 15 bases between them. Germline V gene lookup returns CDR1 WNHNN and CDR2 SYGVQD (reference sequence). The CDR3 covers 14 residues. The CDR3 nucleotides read TGCGCCAGCAGCCTTTTATCAAGCGACGGGGAGCTGTTTTTT. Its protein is CASSLLSSDGELFF.

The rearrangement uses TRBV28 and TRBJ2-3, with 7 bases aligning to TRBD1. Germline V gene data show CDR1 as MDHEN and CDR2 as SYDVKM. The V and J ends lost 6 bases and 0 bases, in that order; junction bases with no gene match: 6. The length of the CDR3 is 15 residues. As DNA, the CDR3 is TGTGCCAGCAGCCGTAACAGGGGAAGCACAGATACGCAGTATTTT. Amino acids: CASSRNRGSTDTQYF. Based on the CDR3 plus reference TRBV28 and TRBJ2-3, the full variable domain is DVKVTQSSRYLVKRTGEKVFLECVQDMDHENMFWYRQDPGLGLRLIYFSYDVKMKEKGDIPEGYSVSREKKERFSLILESASTNQTSMYLCASSRNRGSTDTQYFGPGTRLTVL.

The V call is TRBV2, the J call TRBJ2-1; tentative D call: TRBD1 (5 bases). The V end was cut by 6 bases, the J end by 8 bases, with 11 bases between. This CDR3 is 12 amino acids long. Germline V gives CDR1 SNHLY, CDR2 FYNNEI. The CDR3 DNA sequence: TGTGCCAGCAGCGGACACTTGGATGAGCAGTTCTTC. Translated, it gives CASSGHLDEQFF.

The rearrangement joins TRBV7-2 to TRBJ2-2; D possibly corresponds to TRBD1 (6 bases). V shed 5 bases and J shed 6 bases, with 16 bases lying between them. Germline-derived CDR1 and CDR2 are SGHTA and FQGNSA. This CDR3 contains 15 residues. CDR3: CASSTQGSWAGELFF. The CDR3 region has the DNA TGTGCCAGCAGCACACAGGGAAGTTGGGCCGGGGAGCTGTTTTTT.

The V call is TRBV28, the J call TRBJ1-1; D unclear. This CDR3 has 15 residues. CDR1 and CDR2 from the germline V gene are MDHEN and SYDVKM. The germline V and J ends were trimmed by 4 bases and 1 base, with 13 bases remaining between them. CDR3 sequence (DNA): TGTGCCAGCAGTTCTGATGGCGCCGCGAACACTGAAGCTTTCTTT. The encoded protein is CASSSDGAANTEAFF.

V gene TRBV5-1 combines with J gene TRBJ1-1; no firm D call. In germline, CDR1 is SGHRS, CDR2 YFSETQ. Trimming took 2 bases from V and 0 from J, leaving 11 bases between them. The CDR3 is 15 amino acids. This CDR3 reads CASSFPSPMNTEAFF. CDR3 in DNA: TGCGCCAGCAGCTTCCCTTCCCCCATGAACACTGAAGCTTTCTTT. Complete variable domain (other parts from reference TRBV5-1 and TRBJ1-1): KAGVTQTPRYLIKTRGQQVTLSCSPISGHRSVSWYQQTPGQGLQFLFEYFSETQRNKGNFPGRFSGRQFSNSRSEMNVSTLELGDSALYLCASSFPSPMNTEAFFGQGTRLTVV.

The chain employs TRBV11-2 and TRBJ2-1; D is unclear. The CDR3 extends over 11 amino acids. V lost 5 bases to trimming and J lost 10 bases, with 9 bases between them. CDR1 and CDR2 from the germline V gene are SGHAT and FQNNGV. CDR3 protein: CASSMAWEQFF. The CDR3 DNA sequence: TGTGCCAGCAGCATGGCCTGGGAGCAGTTCTTC. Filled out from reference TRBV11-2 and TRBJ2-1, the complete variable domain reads EAGVAQSPRYKIIEKRQSVAFWCNPISGHATLYWYQQILGQGPKLLIQFQNNGVVDDSQLPKDRFSAERLKGVDSTLKIQPAKLEDSAVYLCASSMAWEQFFGPGTRLTVL.

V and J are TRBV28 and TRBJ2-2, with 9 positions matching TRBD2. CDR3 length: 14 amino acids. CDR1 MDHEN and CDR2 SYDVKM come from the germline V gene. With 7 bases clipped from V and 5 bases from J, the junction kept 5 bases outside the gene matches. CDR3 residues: CASNGGRGTGELFF. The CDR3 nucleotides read TGTGCCAGCAACGGCGGGAGGGGGACCGGGGAGCTGTTTTTT.

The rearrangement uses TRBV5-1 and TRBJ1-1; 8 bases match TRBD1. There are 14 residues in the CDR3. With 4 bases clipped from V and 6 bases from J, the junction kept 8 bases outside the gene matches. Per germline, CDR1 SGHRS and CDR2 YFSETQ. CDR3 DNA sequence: TGCGCCAGCAGCCCGGGACAGGCCGGCGCTGAAGCTTTCTTT. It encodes CASSPGQAGAEAFF.

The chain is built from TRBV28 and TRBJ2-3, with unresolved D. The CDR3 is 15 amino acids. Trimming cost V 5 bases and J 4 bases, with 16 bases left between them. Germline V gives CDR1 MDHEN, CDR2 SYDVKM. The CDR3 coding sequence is TGTGCCAGCAGTATCCGGGCCCTCTGGGCAGATACGCAGTATTTT. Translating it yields CASSIRALWADTQYF.

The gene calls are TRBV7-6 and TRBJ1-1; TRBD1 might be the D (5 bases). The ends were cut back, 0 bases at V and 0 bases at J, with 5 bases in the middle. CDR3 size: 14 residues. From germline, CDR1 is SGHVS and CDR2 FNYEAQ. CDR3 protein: CASSLATVNTEAFF. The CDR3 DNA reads TGTGCCAGCAGCTTAGCGACAGTGAACACTGAAGCTTTCTTT.

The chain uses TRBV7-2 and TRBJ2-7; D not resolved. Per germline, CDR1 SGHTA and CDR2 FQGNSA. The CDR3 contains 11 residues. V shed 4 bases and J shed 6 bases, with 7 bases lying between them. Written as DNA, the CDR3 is TGTGCCAGCAGCTCCGACACCGAGCAGTACTTC. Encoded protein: CASSSDTEQYF.

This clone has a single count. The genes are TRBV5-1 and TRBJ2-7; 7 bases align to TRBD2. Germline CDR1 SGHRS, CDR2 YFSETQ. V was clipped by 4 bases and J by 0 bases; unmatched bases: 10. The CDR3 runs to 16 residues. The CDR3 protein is CASSGRASGHSYEQYF. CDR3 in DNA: TGCGCCAGCAGCGGGCGGGCTAGCGGCCACTCCTACGAGCAGTACTTC.

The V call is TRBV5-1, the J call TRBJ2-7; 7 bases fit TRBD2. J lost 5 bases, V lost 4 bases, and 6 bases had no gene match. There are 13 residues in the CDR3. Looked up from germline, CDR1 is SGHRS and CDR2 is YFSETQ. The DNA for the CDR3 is TGCGCCAGCAGCCGGGGCGCGGGAGACGAGCAGTACTTC. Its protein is CASSRGAGDEQYF. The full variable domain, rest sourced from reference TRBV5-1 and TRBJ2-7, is KAGVTQTPRYLIKTRGQQVTLSCSPISGHRSVSWYQQTPGQGLQFLFEYFSETQRNKGNFPGRFSGRQFSNSRSEMNVSTLELGDSALYLCASSRGAGDEQYFGPGTRLTVT.

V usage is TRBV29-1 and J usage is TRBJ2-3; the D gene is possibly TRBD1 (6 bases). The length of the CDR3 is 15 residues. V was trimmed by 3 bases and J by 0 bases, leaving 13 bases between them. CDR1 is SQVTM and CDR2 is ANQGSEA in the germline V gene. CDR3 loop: CSVEGARVSTDTQYF. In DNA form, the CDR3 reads TGCAGCGTTGAGGGGGCCAGGGTAAGCACAGATACGCAGTATTTT.

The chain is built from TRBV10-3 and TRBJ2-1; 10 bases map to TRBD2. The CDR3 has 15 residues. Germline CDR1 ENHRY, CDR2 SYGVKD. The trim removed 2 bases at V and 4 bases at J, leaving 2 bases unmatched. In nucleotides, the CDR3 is TGTGCCATCAGTGAGGGGGGACTAGCGTACAATGAGCAGTTCTTC. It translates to CAISEGGLAYNEQFF.

The CDR3 DNA reads as TGTGCCAGCAGCTTAGTGGGGGGAACTAATGAAAAACTGTTTTTT. It yields the protein CASSLVGGTNEKLFF. V gene TRBV11-3 combines with J gene TRBJ1-4; TRBD1 is a possible D gene (5 bases). The CDR3 sequence is 15 residues long. V was trimmed by 1 base and J by 1 base, leaving 7 bases between them. Per germline, CDR1 SGHNT and CDR2 YENEEA. Full variable domain (remainder filled in from reference TRBV11-3 and TRBJ1-4): EAGVVQSPRYKIIEKKQPVAFWCNPISGHNTLYWYLQNLGQGPELLIRYENEEAVDDSQLPKDRFSAERLKGVDSTLKIQPAELGDSAVYLCASSLVGGTNEKLFFGSGTQLSVL.

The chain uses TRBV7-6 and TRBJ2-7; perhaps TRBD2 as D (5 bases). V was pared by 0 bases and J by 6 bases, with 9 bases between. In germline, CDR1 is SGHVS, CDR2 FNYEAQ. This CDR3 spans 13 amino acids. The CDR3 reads CASSLASGVEQYF. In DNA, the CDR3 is TGTGCCAGCAGCTTAGCTTCCGGGGTCGAGCAGTACTTC.

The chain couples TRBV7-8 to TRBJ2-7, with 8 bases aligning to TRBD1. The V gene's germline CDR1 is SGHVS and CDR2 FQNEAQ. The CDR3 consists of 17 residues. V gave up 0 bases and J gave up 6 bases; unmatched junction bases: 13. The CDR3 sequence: CASSLAPSLVRGREQYF. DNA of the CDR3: TGTGCCAGCAGCTTAGCCCCATCCTTGGTCAGGGGGCGCGAGCAGTACTTC.